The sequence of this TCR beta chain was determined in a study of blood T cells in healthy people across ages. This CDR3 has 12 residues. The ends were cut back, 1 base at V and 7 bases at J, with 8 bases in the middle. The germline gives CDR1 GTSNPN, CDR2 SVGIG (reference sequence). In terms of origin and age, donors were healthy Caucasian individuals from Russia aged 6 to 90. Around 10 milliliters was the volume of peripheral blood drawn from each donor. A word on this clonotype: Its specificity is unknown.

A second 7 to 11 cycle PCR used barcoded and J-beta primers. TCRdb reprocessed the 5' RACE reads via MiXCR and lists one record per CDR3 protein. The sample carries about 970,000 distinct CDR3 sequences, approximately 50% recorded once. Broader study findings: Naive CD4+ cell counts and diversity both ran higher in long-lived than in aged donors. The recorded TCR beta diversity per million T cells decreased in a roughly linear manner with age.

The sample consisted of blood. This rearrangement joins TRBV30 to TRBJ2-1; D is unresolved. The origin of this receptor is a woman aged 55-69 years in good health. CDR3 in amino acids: CAWSGHFNEQFF. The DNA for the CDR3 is TGTGCCTGGAGTGGACATTTTAATGAGCAGTTCTTC.